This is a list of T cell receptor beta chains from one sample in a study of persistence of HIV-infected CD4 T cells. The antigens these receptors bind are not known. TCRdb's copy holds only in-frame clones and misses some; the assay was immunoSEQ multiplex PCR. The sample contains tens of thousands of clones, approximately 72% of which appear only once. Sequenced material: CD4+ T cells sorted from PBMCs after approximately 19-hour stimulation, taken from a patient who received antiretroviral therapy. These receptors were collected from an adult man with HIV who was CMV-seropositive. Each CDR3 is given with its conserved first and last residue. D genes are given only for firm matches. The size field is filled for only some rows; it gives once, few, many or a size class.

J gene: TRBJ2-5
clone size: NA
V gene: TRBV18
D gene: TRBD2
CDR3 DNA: TGTGCCAGCTCACCTGGGATGACTAGCGTGGTGGAGACCCAGTACTTC
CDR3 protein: CASSPGMTSVVETQYF

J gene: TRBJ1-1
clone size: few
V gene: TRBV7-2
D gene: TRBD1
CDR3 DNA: TGTGCCAGCAGCCCTGATGCGGGACAGGGCAGGGAAGCTTTCTTT
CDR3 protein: CASSPDAGQGREAFF

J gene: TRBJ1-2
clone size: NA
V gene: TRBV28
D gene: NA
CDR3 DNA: TGTGCCAGCAGTTCAGGACAGCCTCGAAACTATGGCTACACCTTC
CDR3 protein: CASSSGQPRNYGYTF

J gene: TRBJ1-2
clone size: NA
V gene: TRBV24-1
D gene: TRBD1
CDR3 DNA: TGTGCCACCAGTGATCGGACAGGGGATGGCTACACCTTC
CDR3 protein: CATSDRTGDGYTF

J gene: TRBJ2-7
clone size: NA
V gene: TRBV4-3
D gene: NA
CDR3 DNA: TGCGCCAGCAGCCAAGATCTGGCAAGAACTGAGCAGTACTTC
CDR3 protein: CASSQDLARTEQYF

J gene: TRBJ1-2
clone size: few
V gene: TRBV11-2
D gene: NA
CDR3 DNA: TGTGCCAGCAGCTTGAGTTCAGGGAGAAGGAACTATGGCTACACCTTC
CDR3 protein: CASSLSSGRRNYGYTF

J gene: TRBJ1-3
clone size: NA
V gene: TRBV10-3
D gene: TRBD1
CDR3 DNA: TGTGCCATCAGCCCCGGGGGACAGGGTGCCGGAAACACCATATATTTT
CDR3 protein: CAISPGGQGAGNTIYF

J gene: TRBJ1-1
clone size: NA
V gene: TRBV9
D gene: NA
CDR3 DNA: TGTGCCAGCAGCGTAGGCGAGGGGAGGGTGAACACTGAAGCTTTCTTT
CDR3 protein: CASSVGEGRVNTEAFF

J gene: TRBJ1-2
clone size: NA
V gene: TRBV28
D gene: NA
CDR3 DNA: TGTGCCAGCAGTTTACAGGGTCGGGGCTACACCTTC
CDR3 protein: CASSLQGRGYTF

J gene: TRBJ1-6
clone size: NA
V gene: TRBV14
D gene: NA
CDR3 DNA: TGTGCCAGCAGCCCCCGAAGAGGATCACCCCTCCACTTT
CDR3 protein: CASSPRRGSPLHF

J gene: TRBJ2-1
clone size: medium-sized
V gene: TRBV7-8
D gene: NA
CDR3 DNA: TGTGCCAGCAGCACCCCGACCTTACGAGCGAATGAGCAGTTCTTC
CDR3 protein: CASSTPTLRANEQFF

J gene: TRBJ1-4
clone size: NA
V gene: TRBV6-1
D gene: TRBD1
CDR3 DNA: TGTGCCAGCAGTGAAGCAAGGGGGCACAGGGGTGAAAAACTGTTTTTT
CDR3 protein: CASSEARGHRGEKLFF

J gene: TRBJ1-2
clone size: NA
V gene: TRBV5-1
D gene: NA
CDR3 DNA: TGCGCCAGCAGCAGCGGGGACGACTATGGCTACACCTTC
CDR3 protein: CASSSGDDYGYTF

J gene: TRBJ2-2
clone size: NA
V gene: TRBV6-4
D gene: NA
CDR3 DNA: TGTGCCAGCAAGATGGACAGTTTTGGGGGGGAGCTGTTTTTT
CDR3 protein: CASKMDSFGGELFF

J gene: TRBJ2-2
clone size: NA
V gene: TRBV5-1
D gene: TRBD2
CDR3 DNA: TGCGCCAGCAGCCGTCAGCGGGAAGGTACCGGGGAGCTGTTTTTT
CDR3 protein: CASSRQREGTGELFF

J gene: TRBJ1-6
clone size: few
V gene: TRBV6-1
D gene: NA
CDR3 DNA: TGTGCCAGCAGTGAACAGGCGCCGAGCTCCTATAATTCACCCCTCCACTTT
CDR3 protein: CASSEQAPSSYNSPLHF

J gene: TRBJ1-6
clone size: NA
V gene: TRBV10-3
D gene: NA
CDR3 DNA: TGTGCCATCAGTGATCCAAAGGGCATTAGGGGGAATTCACCCCTCCACTTT
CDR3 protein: CAISDPKGIRGNSPLHF

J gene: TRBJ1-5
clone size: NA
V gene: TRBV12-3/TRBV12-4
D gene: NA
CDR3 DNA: TGTGCCAGCAGTTTAGACGATAATCAGCCCCAGCATTTT
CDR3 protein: CASSLDDNQPQHF

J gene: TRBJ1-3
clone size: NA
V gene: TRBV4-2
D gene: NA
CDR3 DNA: TGTGCCAGCAGCCAAGAAGGCGGATGGAGCTCTGGAAACACCATATATTTT
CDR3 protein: CASSQEGGWSSGNTIYF

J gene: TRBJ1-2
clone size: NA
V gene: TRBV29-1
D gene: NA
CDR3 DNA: TGCAGCTCCCGCGTCCAACAGACCAACTATGGCTACACCTTC
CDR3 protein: CSSRVQQTNYGYTF

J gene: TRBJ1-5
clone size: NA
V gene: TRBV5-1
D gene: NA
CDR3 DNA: TGCGCCAGCAGCTTAGGGCGGGATCAGCCCCAGCATTTT
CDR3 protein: CASSLGRDQPQHF

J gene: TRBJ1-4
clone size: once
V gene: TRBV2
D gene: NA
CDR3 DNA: TGTGCCAGCACCTTCTGGGCAGGGGCAGGTGCAACTAATGAAAAACTGTTTTTT
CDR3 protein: CASTFWAGAGATNEKLFF

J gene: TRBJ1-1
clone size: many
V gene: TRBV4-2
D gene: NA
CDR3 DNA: TGTGCCAGCAGCCAAGGGCAGGGAGGGGGTCGCACTGAAGCTTTCTTT
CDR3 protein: CASSQGQGGGRTEAFF

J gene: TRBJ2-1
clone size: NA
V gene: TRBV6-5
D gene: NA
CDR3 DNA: TGTGCCAGCACCGCAGGGCGTAGTCACAATGAGCAGTTCTTC
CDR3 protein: CASTAGRSHNEQFF

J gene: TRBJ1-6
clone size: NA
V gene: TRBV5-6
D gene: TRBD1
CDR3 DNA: TGTGCCAGCAGCCCGGACAGGGTCAAATCACCCCTCCACTTT
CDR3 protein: CASSPDRVKSPLHF

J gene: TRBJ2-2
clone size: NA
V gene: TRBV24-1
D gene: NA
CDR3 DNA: TGTGCCACCAGTGACCCCTCGGGACCCCGCGGGGAGCTGTTTTTT
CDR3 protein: CATSDPSGPRGELFF

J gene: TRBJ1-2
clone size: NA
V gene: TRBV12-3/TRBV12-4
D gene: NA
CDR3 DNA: TGTGCCAGCAGTTTGACAGGCTATGGCTACACCTTC
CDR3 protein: CASSLTGYGYTF

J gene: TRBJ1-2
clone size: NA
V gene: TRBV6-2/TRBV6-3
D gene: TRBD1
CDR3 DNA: TGTGCCAGCAGCCTGGGACAGCCGAACTATGGCTACACCTTC
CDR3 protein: CASSLGQPNYGYTF

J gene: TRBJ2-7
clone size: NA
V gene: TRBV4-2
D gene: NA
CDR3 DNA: TGTGCCAGCAGCCAAGTGGGTCTGGGGAATTACGAGCAGTACTTC
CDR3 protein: CASSQVGLGNYEQYF

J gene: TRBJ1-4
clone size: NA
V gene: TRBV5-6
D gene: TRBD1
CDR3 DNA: TGTGCCAGCAGCACAGACAGGGGGGATGCAACTAATGAAAAACTGTTTTTT
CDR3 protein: CASSTDRGDATNEKLFF

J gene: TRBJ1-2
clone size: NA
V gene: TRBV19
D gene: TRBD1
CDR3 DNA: TGTGCCAGTACTATCACAGGGGGCTATGGCTACACCTTC
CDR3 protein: CASTITGGYGYTF

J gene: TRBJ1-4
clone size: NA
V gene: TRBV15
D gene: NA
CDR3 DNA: TGTGCCACCAGCAGAGATTTGGCAGAAGAAAAACTGTTTTTT
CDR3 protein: CATSRDLAEEKLFF

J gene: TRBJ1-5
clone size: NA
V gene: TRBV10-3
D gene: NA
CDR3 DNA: TGTGCCATCAGCTCTACGGCCGGTCAGCCCCAGCATTTT
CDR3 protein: CAISSTAGQPQHF

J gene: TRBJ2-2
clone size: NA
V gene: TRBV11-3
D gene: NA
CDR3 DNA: TGTGCCAGCAGCTCCGGACTGTCCCTGCCACAAAACGAGCTGTTTTTT
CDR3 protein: CASSSGLSLPQNELFF

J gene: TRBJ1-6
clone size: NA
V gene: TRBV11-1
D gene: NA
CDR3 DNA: TGTGCCAGCAGAGAGCAATATAATTCACCCCTCCACTTT
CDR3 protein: CASREQYNSPLHF

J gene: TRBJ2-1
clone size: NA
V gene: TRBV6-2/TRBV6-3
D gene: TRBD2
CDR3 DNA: TGTGCCAGCAGTTACGTCCCGACTAGCGGGAGGGATGAGCAGTTCTTC
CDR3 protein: CASSYVPTSGRDEQFF

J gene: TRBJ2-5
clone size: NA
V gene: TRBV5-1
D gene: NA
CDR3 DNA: TGCGCCAGCAGCCACCAGGGAGTGGTGGGGAATAAAGAGACCCAGTACTTC
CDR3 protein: CASSHQGVVGNKETQYF

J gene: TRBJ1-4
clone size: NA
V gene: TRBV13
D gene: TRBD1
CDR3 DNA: TGTGCCAGCAGCCCTCCCGGGACAGGGCGTGAAAAACTGTTTTTT
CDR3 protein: CASSPPGTGREKLFF

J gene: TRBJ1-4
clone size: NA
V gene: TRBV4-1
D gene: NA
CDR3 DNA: TGCGCCAGCAGCCGGGACTCGCCTCGGGCCGCTTATAATGAAAAACTGTTTTTT
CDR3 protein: CASSRDSPRAAYNEKLFF

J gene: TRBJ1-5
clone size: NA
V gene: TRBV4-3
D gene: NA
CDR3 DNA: TGCGCCAGCAGCCAATCATGGGGGGGGTATAGCAATCAGCCCCAGCATTTT
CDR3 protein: CASSQSWGGYSNQPQHF

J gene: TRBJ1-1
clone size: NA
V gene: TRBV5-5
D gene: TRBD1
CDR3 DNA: TGTGCCAGCAGCTTCACAGGGGGCGGAACTGAAGCTTTCTTT
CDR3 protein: CASSFTGGGTEAFF

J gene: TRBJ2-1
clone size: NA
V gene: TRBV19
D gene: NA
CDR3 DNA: TGTGCCAGTAGTAACTGGGGGAGTGACGATGAGCAGTTCTTC
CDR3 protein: CASSNWGSDDEQFF

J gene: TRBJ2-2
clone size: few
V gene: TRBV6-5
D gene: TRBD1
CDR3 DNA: TGTGCCAGCAGTTACCCCGGACAGGGAGAGCTGTTTTTT
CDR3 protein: CASSYPGQGELFF